The subject of this entry is one TCR beta chain. Its antigen is unknown. This specimen comes from a study of a mutant IDH1 vaccine in newly diagnosed glioma. Study overall: The treated population exhibited a male proportion of roughly 62%, a female proportion of around 40%, and a mean age of approximately 42 years. Patients had received radiotherapy, temozolomide, or both previously, most receiving both.

The study, taken as a whole, reports: Patients mounted vaccine-induced immune responses in roughly 93% of cases.

The data were produced by immunoSEQ multiplex PCR, yet TCRdb's version contains in-frame clones alone and is incomplete. This sample yields around 88,000 clones, of which about 80% are seen a single time; 7% to 9% belongs to the top ten. Germline V CDR1 and CDR2: SEHNR, FQNEAQ (reference sequence). The V and J ends lost 5 bases and 4 bases respectively, with 9 bases between them. This CDR3 has 14 residues. The time point was: baseline, week 1 (first vaccination visit). Stated treatment: pre-vaccination baseline after standard-of-care therapy. New astrocytomas of WHO grade 3 or 4 that were IDH1-mutant and ATRX-lost were found in the donors.

The chain links TRBV7-9 to TRBJ1-6; D remains unclear. Source: PBMCs, taken from a glioma patient treated with radiotherapy, temozolomide or both. The receptor's source is a man aged 35-49 years with glioma. CDR3 in DNA: TGTGCCAGCAGCCGGGAACAGTATAATTCACCCCTCCACTTT. Residues: CASSREQYNSPLHF.